This is a list of T cell receptor beta chains from one sample in a study of long-term antiretroviral therapy in people with HIV. TCRdb keeps only in-frame clones here, not all; method: immunoSEQ multiplex PCR. The table shows about 28,000 clones, with approximately 84% occurring only once. Sequenced here: unsorted PBMCs, sampled 2 years after starting antiretroviral therapy. The receptor set was obtained from a man over 45 with HIV. Each CDR3 is given with its conserved first and last residue. D genes are given only for firm matches. Some rows mark clone size as missing; the rest say once, few, many or name a class of expanded clone.

V gene: TRBV7-9; clone size: .; J gene: TRBJ2-3; D gene: .; CDR3 protein: CASSLAATDTQYF; CDR3 DNA: TGTGCCAGCAGCTTAGCAGCCACAGATACGCAGTATTTT
V gene: TRBV7-2; clone size: .; J gene: TRBJ2-7; D gene: .; CDR3 protein: CASSFSGRSYEQYF; CDR3 DNA: TGTGCCAGCAGCTTTTCGGGACGCTCCTACGAGCAGTACTTC
V gene: TRBV9; clone size: .; J gene: TRBJ2-7; D gene: TRBD1; CDR3 protein: CASSGTSGQGFYEQYF; CDR3 DNA: TGTGCCAGCAGCGGGACCTCGGGACAGGGGTTTTACGAGCAGTACTTC
V gene: TRBV6-5; clone size: few; J gene: TRBJ1-1; D gene: TRBD1; CDR3 protein: CASSYSVGQGLTEAFF; CDR3 DNA: TGTGCCAGCAGTTACTCGGTGGGACAGGGGTTGACTGAAGCTTTCTTT
V gene: TRBV11-2; clone size: once; J gene: TRBJ1-1; D gene: .; CDR3 protein: CASSGNMNTEAFF; CDR3 DNA: TGTGCCAGCAGCGGTAATATGAACACTGAAGCTTTCTTT
V gene: TRBV10-3; clone size: .; J gene: TRBJ2-3; D gene: .; CDR3 protein: CAISESGEGTDTQYF; CDR3 DNA: TGTGCCATCAGTGAGTCGGGAGAGGGTACAGATACGCAGTATTTT
V gene: TRBV19; clone size: .; J gene: TRBJ1-2; D gene: .; CDR3 protein: CASSIGDSIGYGYTF; CDR3 DNA: TGTGCCAGTAGTATCGGAGACAGTATCGGCTATGGCTACACCTTC
V gene: TRBV5-6; clone size: .; J gene: TRBJ2-2; D gene: .; CDR3 protein: CASSSVRWAGNTGELFF; CDR3 DNA: TGTGCCAGCAGCTCGGTACGGTGGGCAGGGAACACCGGGGAGCTGTTTTTT
V gene: TRBV6-5; clone size: few; J gene: TRBJ2-7; D gene: TRBD1; CDR3 protein: CASNPDRTAYEQYF; CDR3 DNA: TGTGCCAGCAATCCGGACAGGACAGCCTACGAGCAGTACTTC
V gene: TRBV5-6; clone size: .; J gene: TRBJ2-7; D gene: TRBD2; CDR3 protein: CASGRAGELYEQYF; CDR3 DNA: TGTGCCAGCGGGCGGGCGGGAGAATTATACGAGCAGTACTTC